The entry below gives a single T cell receptor (beta chain) sequence along with its context. Its antigen is as yet unknown. The PCR employed 60 Vbeta primers together with 13 Jbeta primers. Data came from immunoSEQ multiplex PCR; TCRdb stores just in-frame clones and leaves some out. Of 150,000 or so clones in the sample, 73% were seen once. All donors participated as healthy donors of bone marrow. The data were taken from a study of cytomegalovirus exposure and HLA in healthy donors. Broader study findings: In a later analysis, most CMV-associated TCR beta chains appeared HLA-restricted.

V shed 3 bases, J shed 2 bases, and the junction held 5 bases outside the gene matches. The CDR3 runs to 16 residues. Germline V gives CDR1 SGHNT, CDR2 YENEEA. This clonotype originated in a young woman in good health and CMV-seronegative. The rearrangement uses TRBV11-3 and TRBJ2-3, with TRBD1 identical over 10 bases. The sequenced material came from PBMCs. CDR3 sequence (DNA): TGTGCCAGCAGCTTCGGGACAGGGGCGATCACAGATACGCAGTATTTT. As protein: CASSFGTGAITDTQYF.